These 12 T cell receptor beta chains came from one sample sequenced in a study of shared clonotypes between healthy human individuals (dated by TCRdb to 2018 to 2021). Library preparation used the immunoSEQ multiplex PCR assay. Drawn from immuneACCESS, this table holds only the in-frame rearrangements with V and J called that TCRdb kept. Clones are partly lost; checked studies trace under half to an unresolved V gene and leave the rest unexplained. The sample records around 95,000 clones, approximately 61% of which are singletons. Together, the top ten hold 40% to 45% of the sample. The sample was memory CD8+ T cells sorted from blood. The sample's cell subset or site label, decoded: CD45RO+ cells pooled with CCR7-negative TemRA cells. These receptors were collected from a man younger than 40 in good health.

This clone was detected a few times. This sequence joins TRBV5-4 and TRBJ2-2; D is perhaps TRBD1 (6 bases). The germline V gene encodes CDR1 SGHNT and CDR2 YYREEE (reference sequence). The CDR3 covers 13 residues. V lost 7 bases to trimming and J lost 7 bases, with 14 bases between them. CDR3 residues: CASRDTDFGELFF. The CDR3 DNA reads as TGTGCCAGCCGGGACACTGACTTCGGGGAGCTGTTTTTT.

J is TRBJ2-1 and V is TRBV6-4; D is possibly TRBD1 (7 bases). Germline V lookup: CDR1 MRHNA, CDR2 SNTAGT. Deletions cut 6 bases from V and 0 bases from J, with 15 bases between. This CDR3 has 16 amino acids. In DNA form, the CDR3 reads TGTGCCAGCAGAGCTTCAGGGGGAGGCTCCTACAATGAGCAGTTCTTC. Translating gives CASRASGGGSYNEQFF.

CDR3 sequence: CASSLEEASYEQYF. The DNA of the CDR3 is TGTGCCAGCAGCTTAGAGGAAGCCTCCTACGAGCAGTACTTC. V gene TRBV7-6 combines with J gene TRBJ2-7; D is uncertain. Trimming took off 1 base at V and 0 bases at J, with 7 bases between the two ends. The length of the CDR3 is 14 residues. From germline, CDR1 is SGHVS and CDR2 FNYEAQ.

This clone was counted ten times or more. The chain links TRBV29-1 to TRBJ2-1; 12 bases agree with TRBD2. This CDR3 has 16 residues. Germline values: CDR1 SQVTM, CDR2 ANQGSEA. Unmatched junction bases numbered 5, after V lost 5 bases and J lost 0 bases. The CDR3 region has the DNA TGCAGCGTTCCCAAGACTAGCGGGAGCTCCTACAATGAGCAGTTCTTC. It specifies CSVPKTSGSSYNEQFF.

The chain joins TRBV5-4 to TRBJ2-2, with TRBD1 as a possible D gene (6 bases). The CDR3 totals 18 residues. The germline gives CDR1 SGHNT, CDR2 YYREEE (reference sequence). V lost 4 bases to trimming and J lost 4 bases, with 23 bases between them. The DNA for the CDR3 is TGTGCCAGCAGCCGGCCGGGACACCTTACAAGGGGCACCGGGGAGCTGTTTTTT. This gives the protein CASSRPGHLTRGTGELFF.

The V and J genes are TRBV4-1 and TRBJ2-1; D may be TRBD2 (6 bases). The CDR3 has 17 residues. CDR1 is MGHRA and CDR2 is YSYEKL in the germline V gene. Trimming removed 1 base from V and 10 bases from J, with 23 bases in between. The CDR3 here is CASSQAFTSNYEKEQFF. As DNA, the CDR3 is TGCGCCAGCAGCCAAGCTTTTACTAGCAACTACGAGAAGGAGCAGTTCTTC.

The chain carries TRBV25-1 and TRBJ2-7; TRBD1 is a possible D gene (8 bases). This CDR3 comprises 18 residues. Germline CDR1 reads MGHDK; CDR2 reads SYGVNS. Trimming pared 6 bases from V and 0 bases from J, leaving 24 bases between. This CDR3 reads CASSEGGGQAKSSYEQYF. The CDR3 DNA follows: TGTGCCAGCAGCGAGGGAGGGGGACAGGCAAAAAGCTCCTACGAGCAGTACTTC.

This chain joins TRBV6-4 and TRBJ1-5; the D is unclear. Germline CDR1 and CDR2: MRHNA and SNTAGT. V was cut by 3 bases and J by 2 bases, with 8 bases left in between. CDR3 size: 14 residues. The CDR3 protein is CASSESPGNQPQHF. The DNA for the CDR3 is TGTGCCAGCAGTGAAAGCCCAGGCAATCAGCCCCAGCATTTT.

The J gene is TRBJ1-1, the V gene TRBV6-1; D is possibly TRBD1 (6 bases). Per the germline V gene, CDR1 is MNHNS and CDR2 is SASEGT. Between the trimmed V and J ends, which lost 5 bases and 4 bases, there was a span of 14 bases. CDR3 length equals 14 residues. In DNA form, the CDR3 reads TGTGCCAGCAGTCACCTGGGGGCCTTCACTGAAGCTTTCTTT. This codes for CASSHLGAFTEAFF.

In this sample, this clone turned up a few times. The rearrangement joins TRBV25-1 to TRBJ1-1, with D possibly TRBD1 on 5 matching bases. CDR1 and CDR2 (germline): MGHDK, SYGVNS. There are 12 residues in the CDR3. Trimming took 3 bases from V and 4 from J, leaving 6 bases between them. This CDR3 is CASSDRVTEAFF. CDR3 nucleotides: TGTGCCAGCAGTGACAGGGTCACTGAAGCTTTCTTT.

V usage is TRBV6-5 and J usage is TRBJ2-1; D unclear. CDR1 is MNHEY, CDR2 SVGAGI, per germline. The length of the CDR3 is 12 residues. V was pared by 0 bases and J by 9 bases, with 6 bases between. CDR3 sequence reads: CASSYSTGEQFF. The CDR3 DNA reads as TGTGCCAGCAGTTACTCAACTGGTGAGCAGTTCTTC.

The chain uses TRBV11-2 and TRBJ1-5; D uncertain. The V end lost 4 bases, the J end lost 10 bases, and 14 bases lay between the germline ends. Germline V gene data show CDR1 as SGHAT and CDR2 as FQNNGV. The CDR3 contains 13 residues. CDR3 amino acids: CASSYQSRSPQHF. CDR3 sequence (DNA): TGTGCCAGCAGCTACCAGTCCCGATCTCCCCAGCATTTT. The variable domain in full, with the rest retrieved from reference TRBV11-2 and TRBJ1-5, is EAGVAQSPRYKIIEKRQSVAFWCNPISGHATLYWYQQILGQGPKLLIQFQNNGVVDDSQLPKDRFSAERLKGVDSTLKIQPAKLEDSAVYLCASSYQSRSPQHFGDGTRLSIL.